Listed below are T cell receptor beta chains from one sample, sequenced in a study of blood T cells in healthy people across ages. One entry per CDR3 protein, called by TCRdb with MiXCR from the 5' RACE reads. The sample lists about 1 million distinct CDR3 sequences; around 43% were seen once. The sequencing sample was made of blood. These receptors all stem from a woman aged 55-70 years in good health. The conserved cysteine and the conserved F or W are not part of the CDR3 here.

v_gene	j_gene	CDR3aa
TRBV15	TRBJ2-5	ATSRDGLAGVETQY
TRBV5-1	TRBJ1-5	ASSSGQLNQPQH
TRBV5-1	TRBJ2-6	ASSPNPVGANVLT
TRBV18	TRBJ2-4	ASSPVRGQAKNIQY
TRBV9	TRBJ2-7	ASSVSGTGVEEQY
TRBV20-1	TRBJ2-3	SASYIGSSSTDTQY
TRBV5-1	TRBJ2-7	ASSLATGTGIYEQY
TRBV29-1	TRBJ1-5	SAKRGPNQPQH
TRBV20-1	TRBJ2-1	SARPGLARNEQF
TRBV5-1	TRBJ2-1	ASRGDAGRPF
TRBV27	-	ASSSTRTSGRFSYNEQY
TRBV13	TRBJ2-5	ASSLRDRGQWETQY
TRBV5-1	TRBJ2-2	ASSLRAANTGELF
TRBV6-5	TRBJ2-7	ASSYGTGEEQY